The T cell receptor beta chain described here comes from a study of control samples from healthy donors and cancer patients (TCRdb year 2020). Library construction relied on the immunoSEQ multiplex PCR assay. TCRdb mirrors the immuneACCESS table, restricted to in-frame sequences. Some clones are absent from its copies; in checked studies, under half trace to an unresolved V gene, and the reason for the others is unknown. The table for this sample lists approximately 46,000 clones; 70% to 90% of them were counted only once. The top ten hold roughly 10% of the sample. The CDR3 starts with the cysteine, ends with the phenylalanine, and has 12 residues. The sequence is cut down to CDR3 DNA, 36 bases in frame from base 1. Per the germline V gene, SNHLY is the CDR1 and FYNNEI is the CDR2. Trimming takes 0 bases from V and 8 bases from J, and the germline ends sit 5 bases apart. Notes on this clone: The clone's antigen remains unknown. Base-call qualities are not available, and no considerably larger clone is one nucleotide away.

Rearrangement joined TRBV2 to TRBJ1-5; too little of a D gene remains to name it. Sequenced: PBMCs. The sequence was obtained from a woman aged 55 to 70 with lung cancer. For the CDR3, the sequence is CASSEAREPQHF. The sequence in DNA is TGTGCCAGCAGTGAAGCGCGGGAGCCCCAGCATTTT.